This T cell receptor beta chain stems from a study of T-cell memory formation after mild COVID-19. Overall study: Across donors, TCR clusters were largely donor specific.

TCRdb passed the 5' RACE reads through MiXCR, listing each CDR3 protein once. The sample holds roughly 280,000 distinct CDR3 sequences; 16% are singletons and the top ten take 22%. Trimming took 0 bases from V and 6 from J, leaving 17 bases between them. This CDR3 contains 16 residues. Germline V lookup: CDR1 SGDLS, CDR2 YYNGEE. This receptor was taken from a young man who had mild COVID-19 (a few samples of this study predate the infection). Cell type and time point are not known. Sequencing used PBMCs or a T cell subset sorted from them (not recorded which). The chain couples TRBV9 to TRBJ2-3, with D possibly TRBD2 on 6 matching bases. CDR3 DNA sequence: TGTGCCAGCAGCGTAGGGCGGTCGGCGGAGGGGGATACGCAGTATTTT. It is translated as CASSVGRSAEGDTQYF.